Presented here are 18 T cell receptor beta chains from one specimen sequenced in a study of cytomegalovirus exposure and HLA in healthy donors. The assay was immunoSEQ multiplex PCR, and TCRdb's table has in-frame clones only and misses some. The data contain 210,000 or so clones, about 90% of them seen just once; the ten biggest clones take up just under 3%. Sequences were obtained from PBMCs. The receptors stem from a woman under 30 in good health and CMV-seronegative.

This rearrangement joins TRBV5-1 to TRBJ1-1; D remains unclear. The CDR3 runs 15 residues. Trimming cost V 0 bases and J 1 base, with 10 bases left between them. In germline, CDR1 is SGHRS, CDR2 YFSETQ. The CDR3, as DNA: TGCGCCAGCAGCTTGGGCCGGGTGGGGAACACTGAAGCTTTCTTT. Translated, it gives CASSLGRVGNTEAFF.

Only one count was recorded for this clone. The chain is built from TRBV4-1 and TRBJ2-7, with TRBD2 matching 8 bases. The V and J ends lost 1 base and 4 bases, in that order; junction bases with no gene match: 9. This CDR3 contains 16 residues. CDR1 MGHRA and CDR2 YSYEKL come from the germline V gene. Written as DNA, the CDR3 is TGCGCCAGCAGCCAAGGCCGCGGGGGGCGCGTATACGAGCAGTACTTC. It translates to CASSQGRGGRVYEQYF.

The rearrangement links TRBV28 to TRBJ2-7, with 8 bases aligning to TRBD1. The ends lost 5 bases at V and 3 bases at J; junction bases unmatched: 6. From germline, CDR1 is MDHEN and CDR2 SYDVKM. The CDR3 has 14 amino acids. CDR3 loop: CASSIRTGLYEQYF. CDR3 in DNA: TGTGCCAGCAGTATACGGACAGGGCTCTACGAGCAGTACTTC.

The rearrangement joins TRBV29-1 to TRBJ2-1; TRBD1 might be the D (6 bases). The V end lost 4 bases, the J end lost 15 bases, and 25 bases lay between the germline ends. Germline CDR1 and CDR2: SQVTM and ANQGSEA. The CDR3 is made up of 14 amino acids. The CDR3 DNA reads as TGCAGCGTTGTACAGGGTGGGGAGACTATGAGTGGGTTCTTC. Protein: CSVVQGGETMSGFF.

The chain combines TRBV4-1 with TRBJ1-2; 8 nucleotides align to TRBD1. The CDR3 is 15 residues long. V lost 1 base to trimming and J lost 8 bases; unmatched junction nucleotides: 9. Germline values: CDR1 MGHRA, CDR2 YSYEKL. CDR3 sequence (DNA): TGCGCCAGCAGCCAAGTCTCGGACAGGGCAGGGGGCTACACCTTC. Translation gives CASSQVSDRAGGYTF.

The genes are TRBV19 and TRBJ1-1; D not certain. There are 14 residues in the CDR3. Germline V gene lookup returns CDR1 LNHDA and CDR2 SQIVND (reference sequence). V lost 6 bases to trimming and J lost 0 bases, with 11 bases between them. The CDR3 region is CASRADTMNTEAFF. The CDR3 bases are TGTGCCAGTAGGGCCGACACGATGAACACTGAAGCTTTCTTT.

The chain has TRBV27 and TRBJ2-1; D is perhaps TRBD2 (6 bases). Trimming pared 5 bases from V and 1 base from J, leaving 12 bases between. In germline, CDR1 is MNHEY, CDR2 SMNVEV (reference sequence). This CDR3 is built from 15 residues. The DNA for the CDR3 is TGTGCCAGCAGTCCGGCTAGCGCATCCTACAATGAGCAGTTCTTC. This translates into CASSPASASYNEQFF.

The CDR3 region is CASSKGNPGLNYEQYF. The CDR3 nucleotides are TGTGCCAGCAGTAAAGGGAACCCGGGACTTAACTACGAGCAGTACTTC. The chain couples TRBV2 to TRBJ2-7, with D maybe TRBD2 (6 bases). The CDR3 spans 16 residues. The V end lost 5 bases, the J end lost 3 bases, and 20 bases lay between the germline ends. Germline CDR1 reads SNHLY; CDR2 reads FYNNEI.

The chain uses TRBV9 and TRBJ2-1; 8 bases match TRBD2. V shed 4 bases and J 3 bases; nucleotides not matched to a gene: 15. The CDR3 covers 18 residues. The V gene's germline CDR1 is SGDLS and CDR2 YYNGEE. The CDR3 DNA reads TGTGCCAGCAGCCCAAAAACCTCGGGACTAGTCATCTACAATGAGCAGTTCTTC. It yields the protein CASSPKTSGLVIYNEQFF.

This chain connects TRBV28 to TRBJ2-3; TRBD2 aligns across 8 bases. The CDR3 length is 17 residues. The trim removed 5 bases at V and 3 bases at J, leaving 13 bases unmatched. Germline CDR1 MDHEN, CDR2 SYDVKM. As DNA, the CDR3 is TGTGCCAGCAGTCCCATGGGAGCGGGAGTCAGGACAGATACGCAGTATTTT. Translation gives CASSPMGAGVRTDTQYF.

V and J are TRBV9 and TRBJ2-5, with 9 bases matching TRBD2. After removal of 1 base from V and 3 bases from J, the junction contained 7 bases not matched to a gene. Looked up from germline, CDR1 is SGDLS and CDR2 is YYNGEE. This CDR3 region has 16 residues. Here the CDR3 DNA reads TGTGCCAGCAGCGTAATAGCGGGAGCTACGAAAGAGACCCAGTACTTC. Its translation is CASSVIAGATKETQYF.

This clone was observed once. The gene calls are TRBV11-1 and TRBJ2-5; D not certain. Germline CDR1 SGHAT, CDR2 FQDESV (reference sequence). The CDR3 is made up of 14 amino acids. Between the trimmed V and J ends, which lost 1 base and 1 base, there was a span of 7 bases. The CDR3 loop is CASSLVLGQETQYF. DNA for the CDR3: TGTGCCAGCAGCTTAGTTCTAGGCCAAGAGACCCAGTACTTC.

J is TRBJ2-7 and V is TRBV19; tentative D call: TRBD2 (5 bases). The V gene's germline CDR1 is LNHDA and CDR2 SQIVND (reference sequence). The V end was cut by 4 bases, the J end by 3 bases, with 16 bases between. This CDR3 has 15 residues. The CDR3 bases are TGTGCCAGTAGTAAGGGCGGGTTTGAGGGCTACGAGCAGTACTTC. This translates into CASSKGGFEGYEQYF.

The V and J genes are TRBV5-1 and TRBJ2-7, with 9 bases that match TRBD2. The CDR3 is made up of 15 amino acids. Trimming took 1 base from V and 6 from J; bases not matched to a gene: 8. Germline values: CDR1 SGHRS, CDR2 YFSETQ. CDR3 protein: CASSLQSGRTGEQYF. CDR3 nucleotides: TGCGCCAGCAGCTTGCAAAGCGGGAGGACCGGCGAGCAGTACTTC.

This rearrangement joins TRBV19 to TRBJ2-7; the D gene is possibly TRBD2 (5 bases). Germline V lookup: CDR1 LNHDA, CDR2 SQIVND (reference sequence). This CDR3 has 16 amino acids. Deletions cut 6 bases from V and 0 bases from J, with 18 bases between. CDR3: CASSLGRRAYSYEQYF. CDR3 bases: TGTGCCAGTAGCCTTGGCCGGCGGGCCTACTCCTACGAGCAGTACTTC.

J is TRBJ2-5 and V is TRBV19; 9 bases align to TRBD1. The CDR3 has 15 residues. Germline V gene lookup returns CDR1 LNHDA and CDR2 SQIVND (reference sequence). The ends lost 1 base at V and 4 bases at J; junction bases unmatched: 4. CDR3 region: CASSIGTGATETQYF. CDR3 sequence (DNA): TGTGCCAGTAGTATAGGGACAGGGGCAACAGAGACCCAGTACTTC.

This chain links TRBV28 with TRBJ1-1; tentative D call: TRBD1 (6 bases). Germline CDR1 is MDHEN and CDR2 is SYDVKM. The CDR3 covers 11 residues. Trimming pared 2 bases from V and 10 bases from J, leaving 8 bases between. CDR3 sequence: CASSLLGAAFF. The CDR3 DNA reads TGTGCCAGCAGTTTACTGGGGGCAGCTTTCTTT.

The chain combines TRBV5-4 with TRBJ2-7; 7 nucleotides agree with TRBD2. There are 14 residues in the CDR3. Trimming cost V 6 bases and J 0 bases; bases outside gene matches: 6. Germline V gene lookup returns CDR1 SGHNT and CDR2 YYREEE (reference sequence). In DNA form, the CDR3 reads TGTGCCAGCACCATAGCGGGTAGCTCCTACGAGCAGTACTTC. This gives the protein CASTIAGSSYEQYF.